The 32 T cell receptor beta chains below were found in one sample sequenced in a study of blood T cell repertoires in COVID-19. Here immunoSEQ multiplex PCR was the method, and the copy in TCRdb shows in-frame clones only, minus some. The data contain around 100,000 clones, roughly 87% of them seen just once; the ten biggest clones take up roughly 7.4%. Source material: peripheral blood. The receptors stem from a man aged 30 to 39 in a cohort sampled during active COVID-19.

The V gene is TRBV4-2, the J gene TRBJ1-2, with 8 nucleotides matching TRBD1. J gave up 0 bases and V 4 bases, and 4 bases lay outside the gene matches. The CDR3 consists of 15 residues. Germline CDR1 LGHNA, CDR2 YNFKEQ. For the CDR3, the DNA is TGTGCCAGCAGCCCAGGACAGGGCGCTAACTATGGCTACACCTTC. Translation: CASSPGQGANYGYTF.

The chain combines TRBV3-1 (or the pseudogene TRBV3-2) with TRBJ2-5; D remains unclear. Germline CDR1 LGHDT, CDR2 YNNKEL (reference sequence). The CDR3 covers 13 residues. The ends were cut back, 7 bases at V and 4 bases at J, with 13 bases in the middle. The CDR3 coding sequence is TGTGCCAGCAAGACGCTAGGTTCAGAGACCCAGTACTTC. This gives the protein CASKTLGSETQYF.

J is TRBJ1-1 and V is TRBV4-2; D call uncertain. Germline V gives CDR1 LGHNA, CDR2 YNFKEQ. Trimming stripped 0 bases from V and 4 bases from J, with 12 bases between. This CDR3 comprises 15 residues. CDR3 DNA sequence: TGTGCCAGCAGCCAAGAGGTAGGCCCAGGCACTGAAGCTTTCTTT. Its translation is CASSQEVGPGTEAFF.

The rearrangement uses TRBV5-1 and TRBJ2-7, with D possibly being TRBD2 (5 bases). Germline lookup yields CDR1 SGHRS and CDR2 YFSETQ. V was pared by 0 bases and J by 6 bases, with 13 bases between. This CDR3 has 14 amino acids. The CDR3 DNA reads TGCGCCAGCAGCTTGGTTACCGGCACTAGCGAGCAGTACTTC. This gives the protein CASSLVTGTSEQYF.

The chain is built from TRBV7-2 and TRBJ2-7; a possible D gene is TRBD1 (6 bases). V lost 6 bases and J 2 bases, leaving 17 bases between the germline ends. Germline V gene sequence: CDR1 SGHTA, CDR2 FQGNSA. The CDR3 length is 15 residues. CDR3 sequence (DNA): TGTGCCAGCAGATCCACAGGGATGGGGACCTACGAGCAGTACTTC. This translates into CASRSTGMGTYEQYF.

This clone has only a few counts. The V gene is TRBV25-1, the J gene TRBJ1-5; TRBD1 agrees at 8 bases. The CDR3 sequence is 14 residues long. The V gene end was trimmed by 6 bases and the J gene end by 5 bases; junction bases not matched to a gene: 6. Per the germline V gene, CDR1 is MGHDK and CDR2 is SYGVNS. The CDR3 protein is CASSGTGGYQPQHF. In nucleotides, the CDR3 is TGTGCCAGCAGCGGGACAGGCGGTTATCAGCCCCAGCATTTT.

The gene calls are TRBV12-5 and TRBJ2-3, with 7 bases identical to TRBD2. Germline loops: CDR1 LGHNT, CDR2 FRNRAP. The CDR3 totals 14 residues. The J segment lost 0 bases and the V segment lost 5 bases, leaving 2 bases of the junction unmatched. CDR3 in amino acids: CASGAGLSTDTQYF. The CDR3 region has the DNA TGTGCTAGTGGTGCGGGACTAAGCACAGATACGCAGTATTTT.

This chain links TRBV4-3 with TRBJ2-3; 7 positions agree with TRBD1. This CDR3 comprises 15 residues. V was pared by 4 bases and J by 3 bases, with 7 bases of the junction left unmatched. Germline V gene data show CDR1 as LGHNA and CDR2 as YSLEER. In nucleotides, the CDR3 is TGCGCCAGCAGCCGCCTACAGGGGCCTACAGATACGCAGTATTTT. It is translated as CASSRLQGPTDTQYF.

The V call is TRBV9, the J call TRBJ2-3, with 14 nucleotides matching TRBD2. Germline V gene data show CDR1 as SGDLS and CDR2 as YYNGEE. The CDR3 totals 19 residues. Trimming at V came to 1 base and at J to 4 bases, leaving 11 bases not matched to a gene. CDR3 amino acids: CASSVTTSGGAGRPDTQYF. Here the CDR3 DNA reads TGTGCCAGCAGCGTAACGACTAGCGGGGGGGCCGGGCGGCCAGATACGCAGTATTTT.

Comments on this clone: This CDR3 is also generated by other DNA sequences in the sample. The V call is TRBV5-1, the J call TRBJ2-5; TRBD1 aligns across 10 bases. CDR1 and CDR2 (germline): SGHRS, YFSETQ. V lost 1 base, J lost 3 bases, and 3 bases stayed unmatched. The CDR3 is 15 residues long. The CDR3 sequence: CASSLRTGGKETQYF. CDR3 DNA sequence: TGCGCCAGCAGCTTGAGGACAGGGGGGAAAGAGACCCAGTACTTC.

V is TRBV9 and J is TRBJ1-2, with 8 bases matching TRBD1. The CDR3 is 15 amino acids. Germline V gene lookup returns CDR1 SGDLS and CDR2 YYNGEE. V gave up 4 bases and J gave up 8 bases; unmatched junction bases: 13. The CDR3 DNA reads TGTGCCAGCAGCAGTACTGACAGGGGCTTGAGCGGCTACACCTTC. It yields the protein CASSSTDRGLSGYTF.

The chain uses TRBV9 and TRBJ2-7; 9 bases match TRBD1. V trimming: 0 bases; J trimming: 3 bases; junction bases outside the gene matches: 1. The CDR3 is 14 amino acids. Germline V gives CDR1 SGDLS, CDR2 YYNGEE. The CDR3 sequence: CASSVGGQGYEQYF. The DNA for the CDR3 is TGTGCCAGCAGCGTAGGGGGACAGGGCTACGAGCAGTACTTC.

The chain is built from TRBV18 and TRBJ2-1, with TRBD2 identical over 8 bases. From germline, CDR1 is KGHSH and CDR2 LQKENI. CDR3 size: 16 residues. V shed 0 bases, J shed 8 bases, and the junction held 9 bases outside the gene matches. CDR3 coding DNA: TGTGCCAGCTCACCACCCCTCGGGGGGGCCTCGGATGAGCAGTTCTTC. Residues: CASSPPLGGASDEQFF.

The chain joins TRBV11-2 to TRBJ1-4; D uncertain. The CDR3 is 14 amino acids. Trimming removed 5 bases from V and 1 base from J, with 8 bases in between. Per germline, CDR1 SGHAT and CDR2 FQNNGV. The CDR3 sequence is CASSRLETNEKLFF. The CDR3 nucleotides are TGTGCCAGCAGCCGCTTAGAAACTAATGAAAAACTGTTTTTT.

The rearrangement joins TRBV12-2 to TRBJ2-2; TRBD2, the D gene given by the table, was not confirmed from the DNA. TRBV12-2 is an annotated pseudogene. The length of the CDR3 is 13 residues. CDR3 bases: TGTGCAAGTCCCCTAACGCGCACCGGGGAGCTGTTTTTT. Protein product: CASPLTRTGELFF.

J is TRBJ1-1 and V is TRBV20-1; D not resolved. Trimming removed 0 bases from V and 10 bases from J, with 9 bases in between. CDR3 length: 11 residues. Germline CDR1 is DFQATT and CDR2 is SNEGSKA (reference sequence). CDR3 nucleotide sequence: TGCAGTGCTAGAGAGCCCCCCGGAGCTTTCTTT. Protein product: CSAREPPGAFF.

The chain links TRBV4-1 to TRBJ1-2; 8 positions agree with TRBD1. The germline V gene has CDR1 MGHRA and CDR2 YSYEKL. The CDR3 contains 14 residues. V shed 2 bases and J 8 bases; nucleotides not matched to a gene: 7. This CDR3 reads CASSQILTGAGYTF. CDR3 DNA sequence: TGCGCCAGCAGCCAAATATTGACAGGGGCCGGCTACACCTTC.

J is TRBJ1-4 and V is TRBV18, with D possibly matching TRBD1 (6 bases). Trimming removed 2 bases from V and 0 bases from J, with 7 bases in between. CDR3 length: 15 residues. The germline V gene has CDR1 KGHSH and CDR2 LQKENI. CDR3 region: CASSPGQSTNEKLFF. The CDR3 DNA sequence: TGTGCCAGCTCACCAGGACAGTCAACTAATGAAAAACTGTTTTTT.

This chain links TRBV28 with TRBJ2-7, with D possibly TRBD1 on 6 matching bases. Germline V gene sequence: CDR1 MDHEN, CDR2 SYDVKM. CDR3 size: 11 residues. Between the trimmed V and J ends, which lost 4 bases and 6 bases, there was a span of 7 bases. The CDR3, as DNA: TGTGCCAGCAGTTACAGGGCCGAGCAGTACTTC. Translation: CASSYRAEQYF.

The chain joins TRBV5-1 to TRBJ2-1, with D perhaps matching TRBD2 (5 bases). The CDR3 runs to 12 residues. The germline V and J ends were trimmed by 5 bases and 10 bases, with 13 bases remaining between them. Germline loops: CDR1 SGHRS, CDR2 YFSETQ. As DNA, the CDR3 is TGCGCCAGCAGGAGCGGCCGGGCCGAGCAGTTCTTC. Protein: CASRSGRAEQFF.

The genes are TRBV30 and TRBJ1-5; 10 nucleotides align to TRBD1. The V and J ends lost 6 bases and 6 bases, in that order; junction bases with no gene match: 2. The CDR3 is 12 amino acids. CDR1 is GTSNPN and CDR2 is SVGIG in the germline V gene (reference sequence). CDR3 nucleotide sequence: TGTGCCTGCGACAGGGGGCCTCAGCCCCAGCATTTT. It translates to CACDRGPQPQHF. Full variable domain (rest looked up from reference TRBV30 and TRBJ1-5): SQTIHQWPATLVQPVGSPLSLECTVEGTSNPNLYWYRQAAGRGLQLLFYSVGIGQISSEVPQNLSASRPQDRQFILSSKKLLLSDSGFYLCACDRGPQPQHFGDGTRLSIL.

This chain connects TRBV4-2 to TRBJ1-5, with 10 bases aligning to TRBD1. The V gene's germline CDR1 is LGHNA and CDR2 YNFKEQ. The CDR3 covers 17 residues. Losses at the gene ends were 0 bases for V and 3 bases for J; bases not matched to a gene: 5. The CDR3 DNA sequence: TGTGCCAGCAGCCAAGAGGAGGGACAGGGGAACAATCAGCCCCAGCATTTT. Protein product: CASSQEEGQGNNQPQHF.

The CDR3 reads CASSKSGLAGLTYEQYF. The CDR3 DNA is TGTGCCAGCAGCAAATCGGGACTAGCGGGGTTAACCTACGAGCAGTACTTC. The chain is built from TRBV3-1 (or the pseudogene TRBV3-2) and TRBJ2-7; TRBD2 agrees at 13 bases. Looked up from germline, CDR1 is LGHDT and CDR2 is YNNKEL (reference sequence). Trimming cost V 5 bases and J 2 bases; bases outside gene matches: 9. The CDR3 loop spans 17 amino acids.

DNA of the CDR3: TGCGCCAGCAGTGACCCCTGGAGGTTGGGAGAGACCCAGTACTTC. Its protein is CASSDPWRLGETQYF. The chain employs TRBV10-2 and TRBJ2-5; possibly TRBD2 for D (5 bases). Looked up from germline, CDR1 is WSHSY and CDR2 is SAAADI. The CDR3 length is 15 residues. Deletions cut 3 bases from V and 4 bases from J, with 15 bases between.

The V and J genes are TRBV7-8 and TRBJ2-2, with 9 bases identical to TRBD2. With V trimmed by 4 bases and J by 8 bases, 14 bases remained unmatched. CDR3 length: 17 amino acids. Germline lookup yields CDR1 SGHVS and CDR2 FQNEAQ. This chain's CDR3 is CASSYSGLASPQGELFF. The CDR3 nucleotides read TGTGCCAGCAGCTACTCGGGACTAGCCTCCCCCCAGGGGGAGCTGTTTTTT.

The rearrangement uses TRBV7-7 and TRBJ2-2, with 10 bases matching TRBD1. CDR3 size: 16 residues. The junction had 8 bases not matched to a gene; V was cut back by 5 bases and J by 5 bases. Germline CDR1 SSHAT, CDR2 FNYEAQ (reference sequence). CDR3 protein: CASSPTDRGLTGELFF. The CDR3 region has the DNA TGTGCCAGCAGCCCCACCGACAGGGGGCTAACCGGGGAGCTGTTTTTT.

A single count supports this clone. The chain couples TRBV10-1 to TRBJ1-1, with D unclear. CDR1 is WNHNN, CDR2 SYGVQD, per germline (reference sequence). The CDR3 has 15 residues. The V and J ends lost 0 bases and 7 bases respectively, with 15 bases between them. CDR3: CASSESTFSVGEAFF. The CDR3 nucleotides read TGCGCCAGCAGTGAGTCGACTTTCTCCGTTGGTGAAGCTTTCTTT.

In DNA form, the CDR3 reads TGTGCCAGCAGCTCAGGGATGACTAACTATGGCTACACCTTC. This encodes CASSSGMTNYGYTF. The genes are TRBV5-4 and TRBJ1-2, with a weak D call TRBD1 (5 bases). With 3 bases removed from V and 0 bases from J, the gap between germline ends came to 9 bases. The germline V gene encodes CDR1 SGHNT and CDR2 YYREEE (reference sequence). This CDR3 has 14 residues.

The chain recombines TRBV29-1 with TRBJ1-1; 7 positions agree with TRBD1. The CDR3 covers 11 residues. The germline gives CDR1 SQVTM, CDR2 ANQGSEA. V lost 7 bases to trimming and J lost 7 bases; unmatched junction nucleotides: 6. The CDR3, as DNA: TGCAGCGCCGGACAGGAAGGTGAAGCTTTCTTT. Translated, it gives CSAGQEGEAFF.

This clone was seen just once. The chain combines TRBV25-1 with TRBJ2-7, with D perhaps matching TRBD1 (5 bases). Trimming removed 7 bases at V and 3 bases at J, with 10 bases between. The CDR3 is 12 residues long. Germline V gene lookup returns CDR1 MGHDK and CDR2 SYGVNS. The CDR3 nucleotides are TGTGCCAGCACGGACACTTACTACGAGCAGTACTTC. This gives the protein CASTDTYYEQYF.

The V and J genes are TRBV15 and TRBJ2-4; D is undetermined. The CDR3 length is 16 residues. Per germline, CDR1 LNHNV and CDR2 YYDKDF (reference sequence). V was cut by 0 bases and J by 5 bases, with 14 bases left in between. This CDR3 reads CATSRDLGLHQNIQYF. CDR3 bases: TGTGCCACCAGCAGAGATCTGGGCCTACACCAAAACATTCAGTACTTC. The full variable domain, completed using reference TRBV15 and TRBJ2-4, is DAMVIQNPRYQVTQFGKPVTLSCSQTLNHNVMYWYQQKSSQAPKLLFHYYDKDFNNEADTPDNFQSRRPNTSFCFLDIRSPGLGDTAMYLCATSRDLGLHQNIQYFGAGTRLSVL.

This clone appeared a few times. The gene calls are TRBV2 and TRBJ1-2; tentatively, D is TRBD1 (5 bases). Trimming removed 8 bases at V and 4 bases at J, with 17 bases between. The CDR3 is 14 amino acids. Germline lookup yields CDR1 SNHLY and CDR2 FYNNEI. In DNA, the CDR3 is TGTGCCAGCCTTTCGGGGGGTCTGAGCTATGGCTACACCTTC. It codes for CASLSGGLSYGYTF.